The clone carrying this T cell receptor beta chain has more than one count but fewer than ten. No antigen is known for it. This entry belongs to a study of post-analysis software for immune sequencing data. Whole-study results and caveats: Compared with controls, patients showed significantly lower normalized Chao1 diversity. Controls showed lower frequencies than patients for roughly 5 TRBV segments, and TRBV5-6, TRBV5-1 and TRBV20-1 were among these.

Unique molecular identifiers were built into the TCR beta cDNA libraries. Roughly 450,000 cDNA molecules came from about 1 to 10 million T cells. MiXCR, run by TCRdb on the PCR reads, gives a single entry per CDR3 protein. There are about 570,000 distinct CDR3 sequences in the sample; 34% occur only once, and 4.5% to 7.5% lies in the top ten. The CDR3 sequence is 16 residues long. Germline V lookup: CDR1 MNHNS, CDR2 SASEGT. V lost 4 bases, J lost 5 bases, and 10 bases stayed unmatched. The TCR comes from a girl younger than 18 with multiple sclerosis. The chain couples TRBV6-1 to TRBJ2-3; 9 bases map to TRBD1. Material: blood. The CDR3 spells CASSVAVQGAGDTQYF. The CDR3, as DNA: TGTGCCAGCAGTGTAGCGGTACAGGGGGCTGGAGATACGCAGTATTTT.